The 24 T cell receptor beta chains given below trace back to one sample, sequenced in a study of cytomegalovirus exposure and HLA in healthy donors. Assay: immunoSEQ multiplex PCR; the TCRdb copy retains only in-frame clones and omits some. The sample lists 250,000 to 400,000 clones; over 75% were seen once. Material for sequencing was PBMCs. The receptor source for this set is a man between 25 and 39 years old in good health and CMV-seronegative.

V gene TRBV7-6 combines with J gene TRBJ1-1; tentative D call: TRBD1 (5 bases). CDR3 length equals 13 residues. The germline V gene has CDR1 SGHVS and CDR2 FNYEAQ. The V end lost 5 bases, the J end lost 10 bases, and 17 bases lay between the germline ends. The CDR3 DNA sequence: TGTGCCAGCAGCCCTTCCGAGGGGAGGGGAGCTTTCTTT. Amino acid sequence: CASSPSEGRGAFF.

The CDR3 here is CASSWTGPYNEQFF. The CDR3 nucleotides read TGTGCCAGCAGCTGGACAGGGCCCTACAATGAGCAGTTCTTC. The chain carries TRBV7-9 and TRBJ2-1; 8 positions match TRBD1. Trimming at V came to 4 bases and at J to 2 bases, leaving 1 base not matched to a gene. Germline loops: CDR1 SEHNR, CDR2 FQNEAQ (reference sequence). This CDR3 contains 14 residues.

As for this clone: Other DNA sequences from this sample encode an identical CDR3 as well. In DNA, the CDR3 is TGCAGCGTCAGGACAGGGGGGAACACTGAAGCTTTCTTT. It translates to CSVRTGGNTEAFF. The chain is built from TRBV29-1 and TRBJ1-1, with 10 bases lining up with TRBD1. CDR1 is SQVTM, CDR2 ANQGSEA, per germline. Trimming removed 6 bases from V and 1 base from J; junction bases left unmatched: 2. The CDR3 runs 13 residues.

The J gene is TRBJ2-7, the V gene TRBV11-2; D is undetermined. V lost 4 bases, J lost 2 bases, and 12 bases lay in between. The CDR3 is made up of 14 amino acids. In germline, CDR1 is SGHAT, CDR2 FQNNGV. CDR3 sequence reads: CASSSVDEAYEQYF. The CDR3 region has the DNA TGTGCCAGCAGCTCCGTCGACGAGGCCTACGAGCAGTACTTC. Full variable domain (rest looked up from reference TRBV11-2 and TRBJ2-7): EAGVAQSPRYKIIEKRQSVAFWCNPISGHATLYWYQQILGQGPKLLIQFQNNGVVDDSQLPKDRFSAERLKGVDSTLKIQPAKLEDSAVYLCASSSVDEAYEQYFGPGTRLTVT.

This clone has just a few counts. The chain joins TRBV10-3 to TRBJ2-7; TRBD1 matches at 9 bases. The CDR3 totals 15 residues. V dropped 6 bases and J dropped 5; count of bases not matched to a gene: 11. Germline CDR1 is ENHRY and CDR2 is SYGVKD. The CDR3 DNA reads TGTGCCATCAGCCCGCGGACAGGGGTTTTCCACGAGCAGTACTTC. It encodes CAISPRTGVFHEQYF.

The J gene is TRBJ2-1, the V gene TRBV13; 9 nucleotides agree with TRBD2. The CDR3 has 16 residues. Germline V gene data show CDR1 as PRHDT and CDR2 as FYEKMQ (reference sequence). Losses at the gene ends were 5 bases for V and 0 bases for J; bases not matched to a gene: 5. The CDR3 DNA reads TGTGCCAGCAGCCTTGCGGGGGGGAGCTCCTACAATGAGCAGTTCTTC. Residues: CASSLAGGSSYNEQFF.

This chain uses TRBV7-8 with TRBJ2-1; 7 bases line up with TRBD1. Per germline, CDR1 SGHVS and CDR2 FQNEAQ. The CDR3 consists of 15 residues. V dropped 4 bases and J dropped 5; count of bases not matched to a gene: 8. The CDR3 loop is CASSSSRDSNNEQFF. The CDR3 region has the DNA TGTGCCAGCAGCTCCAGCCGGGACAGCAACAATGAGCAGTTCTTC.

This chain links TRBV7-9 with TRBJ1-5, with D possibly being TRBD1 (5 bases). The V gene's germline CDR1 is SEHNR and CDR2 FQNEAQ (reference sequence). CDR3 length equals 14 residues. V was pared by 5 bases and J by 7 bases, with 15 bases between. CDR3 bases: TGTGCCAGCAGCCCAGATGGGTACAGGCAGCCCCAGCATTTT. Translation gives CASSPDGYRQPQHF.

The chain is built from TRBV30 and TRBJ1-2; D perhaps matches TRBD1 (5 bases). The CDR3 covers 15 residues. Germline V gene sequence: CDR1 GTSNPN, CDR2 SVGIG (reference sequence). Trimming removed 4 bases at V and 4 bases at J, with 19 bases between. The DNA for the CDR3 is TGTGCCTGGACCCAATTTAGACAGACACTCTATGGCTACACCTTC. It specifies CAWTQFRQTLYGYTF.

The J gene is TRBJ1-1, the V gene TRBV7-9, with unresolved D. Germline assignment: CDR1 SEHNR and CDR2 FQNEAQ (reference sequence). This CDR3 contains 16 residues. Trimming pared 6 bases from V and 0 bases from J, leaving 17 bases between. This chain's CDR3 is CASRAAGHTMNTEAFF. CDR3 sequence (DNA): TGTGCCAGCAGAGCGGCAGGTCATACCATGAACACTGAAGCTTTCTTT.

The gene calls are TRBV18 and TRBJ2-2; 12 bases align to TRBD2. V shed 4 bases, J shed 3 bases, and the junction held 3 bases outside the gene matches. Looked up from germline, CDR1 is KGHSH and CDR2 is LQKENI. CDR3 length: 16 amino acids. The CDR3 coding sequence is TGTGCCAGCTCACTGAGACTAGCGGGGGACACCGGGGAGCTGTTTTTT. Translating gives CASSLRLAGDTGELFF.

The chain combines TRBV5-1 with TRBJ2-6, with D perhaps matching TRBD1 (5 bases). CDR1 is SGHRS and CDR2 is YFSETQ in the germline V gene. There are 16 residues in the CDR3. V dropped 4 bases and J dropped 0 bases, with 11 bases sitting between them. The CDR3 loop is CASSPDTNSGANVLTF. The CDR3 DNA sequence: TGCGCCAGCAGCCCGGACACGAACTCTGGGGCCAACGTCCTGACTTTC.

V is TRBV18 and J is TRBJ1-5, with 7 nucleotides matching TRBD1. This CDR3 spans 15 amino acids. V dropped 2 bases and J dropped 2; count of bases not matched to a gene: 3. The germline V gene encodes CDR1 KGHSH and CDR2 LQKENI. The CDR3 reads CASSPYGQGNQPQHF. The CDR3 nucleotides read TGTGCCAGCTCACCATATGGACAGGGCAATCAGCCCCAGCATTTT.

The CDR3, as DNA: TGCGCCAGCAGCCAAGATGCAGCTGGGGCCAACGTCCTGACTTTC. It codes for CASSQDAAGANVLTF. This chain joins TRBV4-3 and TRBJ2-6, with D unresolved. There are 15 residues in the CDR3. V shed 0 bases and J shed 2 bases, with 5 bases lying between them. Germline V CDR1 and CDR2: LGHNA, YSLEER.

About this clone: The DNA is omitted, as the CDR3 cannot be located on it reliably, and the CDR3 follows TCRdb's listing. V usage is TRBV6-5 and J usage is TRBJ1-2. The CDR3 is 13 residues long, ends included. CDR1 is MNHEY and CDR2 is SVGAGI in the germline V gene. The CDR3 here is CASSSSGMVGYTF.

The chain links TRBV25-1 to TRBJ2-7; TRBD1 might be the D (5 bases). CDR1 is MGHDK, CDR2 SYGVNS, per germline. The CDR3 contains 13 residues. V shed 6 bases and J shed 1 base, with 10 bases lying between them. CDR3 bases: TGTGCCAGCAGGGGGCAAGGATCCTACGAGCAGTACTTC. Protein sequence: CASRGQGSYEQYF.

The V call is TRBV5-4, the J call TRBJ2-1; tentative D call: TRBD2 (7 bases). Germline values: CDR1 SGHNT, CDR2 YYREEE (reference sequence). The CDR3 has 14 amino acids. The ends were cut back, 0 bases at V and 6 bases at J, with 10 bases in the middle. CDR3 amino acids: CASSLAAGANEQFF. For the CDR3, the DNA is TGTGCCAGCAGCTTGGCCGCGGGGGCCAATGAGCAGTTCTTC.

CDR3 protein: CASSWGGDLYGYTF. In DNA form, the CDR3 reads TGTGCCAGCAGCTGGGGTGGGGACTTATATGGCTACACCTTC. V gene TRBV5-5 combines with J gene TRBJ1-2, with a weak D call TRBD1 (5 bases). The CDR3 consists of 14 residues. Trimming removed 3 bases from V and 5 bases from J, with 14 bases in between. Looked up from germline, CDR1 is SGHKS and CDR2 is YYEKEE (reference sequence). Full variable domain (outside the CDR3, taken from reference TRBV5-5 and TRBJ1-2): DAGVTQSPTHLIKTRGQQVTLRCSPISGHKSVSWYQQVLGQGPQFIFQYYEKEERGRGNFPDRFSARQFPNYSSELNVNALLLGDSALYLCASSWGGDLYGYTFGSGTRLTVV.

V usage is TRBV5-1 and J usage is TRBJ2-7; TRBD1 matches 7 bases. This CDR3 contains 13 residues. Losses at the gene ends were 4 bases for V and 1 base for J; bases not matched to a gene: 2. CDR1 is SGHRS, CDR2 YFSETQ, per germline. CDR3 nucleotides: TGCGCCAGCAGCGTGGGACAGTCCTACGAGCAGTACTTC. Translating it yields CASSVGQSYEQYF.

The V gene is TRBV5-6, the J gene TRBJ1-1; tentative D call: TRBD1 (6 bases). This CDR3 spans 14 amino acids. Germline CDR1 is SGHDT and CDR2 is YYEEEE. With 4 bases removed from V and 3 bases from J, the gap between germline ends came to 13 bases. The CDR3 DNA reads TGTGCCAGCAGCGAGGGGGGGAGTTACACTGAAGCTTTCTTT. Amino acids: CASSEGGSYTEAFF. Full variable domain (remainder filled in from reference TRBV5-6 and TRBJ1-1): DAGVTQSPTHLIKTRGQQVTLRCSPKSGHDTVSWYQQALGQGPQFIFQYYEEEERQRGNFPDRFSGHQFPNYSSELNVNALLLGDSALYLCASSEGGSYTEAFFGQGTRLTVV.

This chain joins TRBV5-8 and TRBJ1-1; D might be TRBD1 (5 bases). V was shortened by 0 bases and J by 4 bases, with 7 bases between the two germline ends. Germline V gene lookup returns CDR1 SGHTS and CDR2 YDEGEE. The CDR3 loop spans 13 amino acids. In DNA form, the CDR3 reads TGTGCCAGCAGCTTGGAGGGGTCCACTGAAGCTTTCTTT. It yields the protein CASSLEGSTEAFF.

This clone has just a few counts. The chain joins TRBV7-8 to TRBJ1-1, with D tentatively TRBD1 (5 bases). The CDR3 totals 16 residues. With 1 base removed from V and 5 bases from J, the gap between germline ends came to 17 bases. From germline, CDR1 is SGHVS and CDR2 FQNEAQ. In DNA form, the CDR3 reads TGTGCCAGCAGCTTAGGGATGGGAACACGGGGGACTGAAGCTTTCTTT. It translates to CASSLGMGTRGTEAFF. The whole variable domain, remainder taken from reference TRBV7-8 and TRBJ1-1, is GAGVSQSPRYKVAKRGQDVALRCDPISGHVSLFWYQQALGQGPEFLTYFQNEAQLDKSGLPSDRFFAERPEGSVSTLKIQRTQQEDSAVYLCASSLGMGTRGTEAFFGQGTRLTVV.

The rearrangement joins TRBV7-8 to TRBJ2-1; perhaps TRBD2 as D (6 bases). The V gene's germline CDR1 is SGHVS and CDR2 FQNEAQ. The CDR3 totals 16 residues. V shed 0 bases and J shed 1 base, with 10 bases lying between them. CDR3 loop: CASSLAIGGSYNEQFF. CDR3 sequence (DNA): TGTGCCAGCAGCTTAGCTATCGGGGGTTCCTACAATGAGCAGTTCTTC. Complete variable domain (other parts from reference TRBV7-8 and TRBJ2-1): GAGVSQSPRYKVAKRGQDVALRCDPISGHVSLFWYQQALGQGPEFLTYFQNEAQLDKSGLPSDRFFAERPEGSVSTLKIQRTQQEDSAVYLCASSLAIGGSYNEQFFGPGTRLTVL.

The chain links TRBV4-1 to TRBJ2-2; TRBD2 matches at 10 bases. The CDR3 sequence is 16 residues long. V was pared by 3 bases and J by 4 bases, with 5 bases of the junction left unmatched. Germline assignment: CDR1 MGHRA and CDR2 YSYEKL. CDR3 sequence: CASSQRTSGPTGELFF. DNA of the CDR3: TGCGCCAGCAGCCAGCGGACTAGCGGTCCCACCGGGGAGCTGTTTTTT.